These T cell receptor beta chains were read from a single sample in a study of T cells in Graves' hyperthyroidism and ophthalmopathy. TCRdb passed the multiplex PCR reads through MiXCR, listing each CDR3 protein once. The table shows about half a million distinct CDR3 sequences, with approximately 24% occurring only once. Source material: blood. The receptor set was obtained from a woman aged 30 to 39 with Graves' ophthalmopathy. CDR3s include the opening cysteine and the closing phenylalanine or tryptophan.

V	J	CDR3
TRBV7-2	TRBJ2-5	CATARGSSGAQETQYF
TRBV12-3/TRBV12-4	TRBJ1-5	CASSFFYGTGDQPQHF
TRBV7-9	TRBJ1-1	CASSLARGPAFF
TRBV6-2/TRBV6-3	TRBJ1-1	CASSYSTDYVGPLTEAFF
TRBV7-2	TRBJ1-1	CAAKNGLGNTEAFF
TRBV12-3/TRBV12-4	TRBJ1-5	CASSLATANQPQHF
TRBV27	TRBJ2-7	CASRKRQDFSYEQYF
TRBV12-3/TRBV12-4	TRBJ2-5	CASSLGETQYF
TRBV7-2	TRBJ1-1	CASSLRMGGLTEAFF
TRBV12-3/TRBV12-4	TRBJ2-7	CASSTLSSYEQYF
TRBV6-4	TRBJ1-1	CASSAQGGGGTEAFF
TRBV6-1	TRBJ1-5	CASSEGLGDQPQHF
TRBV5-4	TRBJ2-5	CASSLEADQTHKETQYF
TRBV4-1	TRBJ1-5	CASSRPPSGTGGNQPQHF
TRBV9	TRBJ1-2	CASSAAGSYGYTF
TRBV15	TRBJ1-5	CATSRDQGEEQPQHF
TRBV20-1	TRBJ1-5	CSASGTGVDQPQHF
TRBV6-1	TRBJ2-7	CASSGERESYEQYF
TRBV3-1	TRBJ1-1	CASSQYGTVEAFF
TRBV6-2/TRBV6-3	TRBJ2-7	CASSYSMTVDPKYF
TRBV6-1	TRBJ1-1	CASSEEGQATEAFF
TRBV5-1	TRBJ1-2	CASSSTGISYGYTF
TRBV20-1	TRBJ2-5	CSASDSGQWETQYF
TRBV12-3/TRBV12-4	TRBJ2-7	CASRDSSMGYEQYF